This TCR beta chain was sequenced in a study of blood T cell repertoires in COVID-19. Study information: The United States, Italy and Spain provided the acute and convalescent COVID-19 samples. The cDNA or gDNA used as material had been derived from T cells, B-cell-depleted T cells, or PBMCs.

This CDR3 has 16 residues. V shed 6 bases and J shed 3 bases, with 17 bases lying between them. Germline CDR1 SGHTA, CDR2 FQGNSA. As originally analysed: Quantification of nucleated cells was approximated via reference gene primer amplification. This table comes from immunoSEQ multiplex PCR, and its TCRdb copy is limited to in-frame clones, with some not included. That table gives V, J and clone size, and the DNA gave D and trimming. Of 190,000 or so clones in the sample, around four fifths were seen once. The V call is TRBV7-2, the J call TRBJ2-2, with D possibly matching TRBD2 (6 bases). The receptor was isolated from a woman at least 80 years old with active or convalescent COVID-19. Sequenced material: peripheral blood. CDR3 in amino acids: CASSPALAQYTGELFF. The CDR3 DNA reads as TGTGCCAGCAGTCCAGCACTAGCTCAATACACCGGGGAGCTGTTTTTT.